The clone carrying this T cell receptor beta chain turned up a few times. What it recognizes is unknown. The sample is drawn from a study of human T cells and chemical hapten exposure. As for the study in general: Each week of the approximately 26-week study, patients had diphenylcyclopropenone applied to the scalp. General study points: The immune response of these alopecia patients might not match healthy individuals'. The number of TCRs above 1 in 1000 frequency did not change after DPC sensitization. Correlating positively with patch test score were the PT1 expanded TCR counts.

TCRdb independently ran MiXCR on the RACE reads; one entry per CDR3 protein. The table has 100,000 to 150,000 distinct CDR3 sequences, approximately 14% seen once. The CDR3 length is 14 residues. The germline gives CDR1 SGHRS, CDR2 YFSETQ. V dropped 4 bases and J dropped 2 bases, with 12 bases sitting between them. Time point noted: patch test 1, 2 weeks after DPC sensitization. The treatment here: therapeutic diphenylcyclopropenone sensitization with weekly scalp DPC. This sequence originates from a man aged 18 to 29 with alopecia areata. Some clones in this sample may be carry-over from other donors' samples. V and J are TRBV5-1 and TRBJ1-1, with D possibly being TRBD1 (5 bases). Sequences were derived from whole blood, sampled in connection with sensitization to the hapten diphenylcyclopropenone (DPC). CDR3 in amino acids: CASSGARANTEAFF. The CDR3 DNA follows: TGCGCCAGCAGCGGAGCCAGGGCAAACACTGAAGCTTTCTTT.